The 22 T cell receptor beta chains listed next were all sequenced from one sample in a study of a mutant IDH1 vaccine in newly diagnosed glioma (dated by TCRdb to the early 2020s). The time point label on this specimen signifies: week 35, safety follow-up. Each vaccine dose was 300 ug of a 20-mer mutant IDH1 peptide in Montanide, given subcutaneously with topical imiquimod. The method behind the library was the immunoSEQ multiplex PCR assay. Held by TCRdb, this immuneACCESS table contains in-frame sequences only and omits some clones. Under half of the omission traces to an unresolved V gene where checked; the cause of the rest is unknown. The sample table records tens of thousands of clones; approximately 81% of these occur just once. Together, the top ten hold around 4% of the sample. These receptors are not linked to any known antigen. The source was PBMCs, collected from a glioma patient whose treatment included an IDH1 peptide vaccine. Receptor source: a man aged 30-40 years with glioma.

CDR3: CASSTHWGFTDTQYF. CDR3 nucleotide sequence: TGTGCCAGTAGTACGCACTGGGGGTTCACAGATACGCAGTATTTT. The chain is built from TRBV19 and TRBJ2-3; possibly TRBD1 or TRBD2 for D (5 bases each). V lost 4 bases and J 2 bases, leaving 13 bases between the germline ends. CDR1 is LNHDA, CDR2 SQIVND, per germline (reference sequence). This CDR3 is 15 amino acids long.

The chain carries TRBV28 and TRBJ1-2; TRBD1 is a possible D gene (5 bases). V lost 10 bases to trimming and J lost 1 base, with 13 bases between them. Germline V lookup: CDR1 MDHEN, CDR2 SYDVKM. The CDR3 contains 13 residues. This CDR3 reads CATPSGHNYGYTF. The CDR3 DNA reads TGTGCCACCCCGTCGGGGCATAACTATGGCTACACCTTC.

This chain uses TRBV4-1 with TRBJ1-4, with TRBD1 as a possible D gene (6 bases). This CDR3 contains 14 residues. Germline V gene data show CDR1 as MGHRA and CDR2 as YSYEKL. The ends were cut back, 1 base at V and 13 bases at J, with 16 bases in the middle. The CDR3 loop reads CASSQGDTSGRLFF. As DNA, the CDR3 is TGCGCCAGCAGCCAAGGGGACACATCTGGTAGACTGTTTTTT.

The chain is built from TRBV19 and TRBJ2-5, with 7 bases lining up with TRBD2. CDR3 length: 14 residues. Germline V CDR1 and CDR2: LNHDA, SQIVND (reference sequence). Germline trimming cut 5 bases from V and 4 bases from J; bases unmatched to any gene: 7. CDR3 nucleotide sequence: TGTGCCAGTAGTCCCCGGGACTACGGAGAGACCCAGTACTTC. It translates to CASSPRDYGETQYF.

The chain carries TRBV9 and TRBJ1-1, with a tentative D call TRBD1 (5 bases). This CDR3 contains 15 residues. Germline V lookup: CDR1 SGDLS, CDR2 YYNGEE. V was trimmed by 0 bases and J by 5 bases, leaving 14 bases between them. For the CDR3, the DNA is TGTGCCAGCAGCGTAGGTGGGGGGTGGCGGACTGAAGCTTTCTTT. This translates into CASSVGGGWRTEAFF.

J is TRBJ1-2 and V is TRBV4-1; TRBD1 might be the D (5 bases). Germline V gives CDR1 MGHRA, CDR2 YSYEKL. The V and J ends lost 3 bases and 6 bases respectively, with 17 bases between them. The CDR3 length is 15 residues. The chain's CDR3 is CASSHGGQGSNGYTF. The DNA of the CDR3 is TGCGCCAGCAGCCACGGAGGGCAGGGCTCGAATGGCTACACCTTC.

The chain carries TRBV19 and TRBJ2-4; D remains unclear. Trimming shortened V by 4 bases and J by 0 bases, and 10 bases separated the two germline ends. The length of the CDR3 is 15 residues. Germline assignment: CDR1 LNHDA and CDR2 SQIVND (reference sequence). This CDR3 is CASSNWAVAKNIQYF. The DNA of the CDR3 is TGTGCCAGTAGTAATTGGGCAGTAGCCAAAAACATTCAGTACTTC.

Only one count was recorded for this clone. The chain links TRBV7-9 to TRBJ1-2, with no clear D. Germline V gene lookup returns CDR1 SEHNR and CDR2 FQNEAQ (reference sequence). The CDR3 loop spans 18 amino acids. V lost 2 bases and J lost 3, with 22 bases in between. Here the CDR3 DNA reads TGTGCCAGCAGCTTACCGAAGAACCATGCGGATAGGGACTATGGCTACACCTTC. This sequence encodes CASSLPKNHADRDYGYTF.

The genes are TRBV7-2 and TRBJ2-7; no firm D call. CDR3 length: 14 amino acids. The V end was cut by 0 bases, the J end by 3 bases, with 9 bases between. The germline CDR1 and CDR2 sequences are SGHTA and FQGNSA. CDR3 sequence reads: CASSLAPDFYEQYF. The CDR3 nucleotides are TGTGCCAGCAGCTTAGCCCCCGATTTCTACGAGCAGTACTTC.

This chain uses TRBV6-6 with TRBJ1-2, with D unclear. This CDR3 region has 15 residues. V was pared by 5 bases and J by 0 bases, with 13 bases between. CDR1 and CDR2 (germline): MNHNY, SVGAGI (reference sequence). The CDR3 DNA follows: TGTGCCAGCAGTGATGGACGGTCAGCTAACTATGGCTACACCTTC. Amino acids: CASSDGRSANYGYTF.

V gene TRBV5-5 combines with J gene TRBJ1-6; D perhaps matches TRBD1 (6 bases). The CDR3 totals 14 residues. Trimming removed 3 bases from V and 9 bases from J, with 13 bases in between. Germline lookup yields CDR1 SGHKS and CDR2 YYEKEE (reference sequence). In nucleotides, the CDR3 is TGTGCCAGCAGCTCCGGGGGGGCCGGTTCACCCCTCCACTTT. Its protein is CASSSGGAGSPLHF.

This chain connects TRBV6-1 to TRBJ1-1; 7 positions agree with TRBD1. The CDR3 spans 15 residues. Trimming at V came to 10 bases and at J to 0 bases, leaving 11 bases not matched to a gene. Germline values: CDR1 MNHNS, CDR2 SASEGT. CDR3 DNA sequence: TGTGCCACCACGGGGGCCGGACAGGTGAACACTGAAGCTTTCTTT. It is translated as CATTGAGQVNTEAFF.

J is TRBJ1-1 and V is TRBV7-9; TRBD1 is a possible D gene (6 bases). The germline gives CDR1 SEHNR, CDR2 FQNEAQ (reference sequence). This CDR3 is 14 amino acids long. Deletions cut 3 bases from V and 0 bases from J, with 8 bases between. In DNA, the CDR3 is TGTGCCAGCAGCTTGACAGGCTTGAACACTGAAGCTTTCTTT. Translating it yields CASSLTGLNTEAFF.

This rearrangement joins TRBV15 to TRBJ2-3, with a possible D match to TRBD1 (5 bases). CDR3 length: 13 residues. Germline assignment: CDR1 LNHNV and CDR2 YYDKDF (reference sequence). V lost 10 bases, J lost 0 bases, and 11 bases lay in between. The CDR3 DNA reads as TGTGCCATCAGGGAAAGAAGCACAGATACGCAGTATTTT. It translates to CAIRERSTDTQYF.

The chain couples TRBV7-2 to TRBJ1-1; D gene ambiguous. V was pared by 1 base and J by 6 bases, with 12 bases between. CDR1 is SGHTA, CDR2 FQGNSA, per germline. This CDR3 contains 14 residues. The CDR3 sequence is CASSLDYVGSEAFF. Written as DNA, the CDR3 is TGTGCCAGCAGCTTAGATTACGTGGGCTCTGAAGCTTTCTTT.

This chain joins TRBV5-1 and TRBJ2-5, with D tentatively TRBD1 (5 bases). Germline V gives CDR1 SGHRS, CDR2 YFSETQ. The CDR3 is made up of 14 amino acids. With 0 bases removed from V and 2 bases from J, the gap between germline ends came to 8 bases. The CDR3 sequence is CASSLAGIQETQYF. CDR3 coding DNA: TGCGCCAGCAGCTTGGCAGGGATTCAAGAGACCCAGTACTTC.

J is TRBJ2-1 and V is TRBV19; maybe TRBD1 (5 bases). This CDR3 contains 12 residues. CDR1 and CDR2 from the germline V gene are LNHDA and SQIVND (reference sequence). Trimming cost V 3 bases and J 7 bases, with 7 bases left between them. The CDR3 sequence is CASSIRQNEQFF. For the CDR3, the DNA is TGTGCCAGTAGTATTAGACAGAATGAGCAGTTCTTC. The full variable domain, completed using reference TRBV19 and TRBJ2-1, is DGGITQSPKYLFRKEGQNVTLSCEQNLNHDAMYWYRQDPGQGLRLIYYSQIVNDFQKGDIAEGYSVSREKKESFPLTVTSAQKNPTAFYLCASSIRQNEQFFGPGTRLTVL.

In its sample, this clone was seen once. The rearrangement uses TRBV11-2 and TRBJ1-3; D uncertain. This CDR3 contains 15 residues. V dropped 5 bases and J dropped 4 bases, with 15 bases sitting between them. CDR1 and CDR2 (germline): SGHAT, FQNNGV. CDR3 residues: CASSHRGQAGNTIYF. DNA for the CDR3: TGTGCCAGCAGCCACAGAGGTCAAGCAGGAAACACCATATATTTT.

This clone occurred once. The V call is TRBV2, the J call TRBJ1-1, with TRBD1 as a possible D gene (6 bases). The V gene's germline CDR1 is SNHLY and CDR2 FYNNEI. The CDR3 is made up of 15 amino acids. Trimming took 6 bases from V and 1 from J, leaving 15 bases between them. This chain's CDR3 is CASRGGWASNTEAFF. In nucleotides, the CDR3 is TGTGCCAGCAGGGGGGGCTGGGCCTCGAACACTGAAGCTTTCTTT. The complete variable domain, with remaining parts taken from reference TRBV2 and TRBJ1-1, reads EPEVTQTPSHQVTQMGQEVILRCVPISNHLYFYWYRQILGQKVEFLVSFYNNEISEKSEIFDDQFSVERPDGSNFTLKIRSTKLEDSAMYFCASRGGWASNTEAFFGQGTRLTVV.

The gene calls are TRBV4-1 and TRBJ2-5; D remains ambiguous. Germline CDR1 and CDR2: MGHRA and YSYEKL. Trimming cost V 1 base and J 4 bases, with 7 bases left between them. This CDR3 region has 13 residues. The DNA of the CDR3 is TGCGCCAGCAGCCAAGGTGGGTTAGAGACCCAGTACTTC. It yields the protein CASSQGGLETQYF.

This chain uses TRBV6-5 with TRBJ2-1; the match to TRBD1 covers 7 bases. Germline assignment: CDR1 MNHEY and CDR2 SVGAGI. V lost 4 bases, J lost 1 base, and 7 bases stayed unmatched. The CDR3 sequence is 16 residues long. The CDR3 here is CASSWGQTYSYNEQFF. CDR3 DNA sequence: TGTGCCAGCAGTTGGGGACAGACCTATTCCTACAATGAGCAGTTCTTC.

The chain combines TRBV9 with TRBJ1-6; perhaps TRBD1 as D (6 bases). Germline V gene sequence: CDR1 SGDLS, CDR2 YYNGEE. The CDR3 spans 14 residues. The V end lost 5 bases, the J end lost 5 bases, and 11 bases lay between the germline ends. The CDR3 reads CASRGQGNNSPLHF. DNA for the CDR3: TGTGCCAGCAGAGGGCAGGGGAATAATTCACCCCTCCACTTT.